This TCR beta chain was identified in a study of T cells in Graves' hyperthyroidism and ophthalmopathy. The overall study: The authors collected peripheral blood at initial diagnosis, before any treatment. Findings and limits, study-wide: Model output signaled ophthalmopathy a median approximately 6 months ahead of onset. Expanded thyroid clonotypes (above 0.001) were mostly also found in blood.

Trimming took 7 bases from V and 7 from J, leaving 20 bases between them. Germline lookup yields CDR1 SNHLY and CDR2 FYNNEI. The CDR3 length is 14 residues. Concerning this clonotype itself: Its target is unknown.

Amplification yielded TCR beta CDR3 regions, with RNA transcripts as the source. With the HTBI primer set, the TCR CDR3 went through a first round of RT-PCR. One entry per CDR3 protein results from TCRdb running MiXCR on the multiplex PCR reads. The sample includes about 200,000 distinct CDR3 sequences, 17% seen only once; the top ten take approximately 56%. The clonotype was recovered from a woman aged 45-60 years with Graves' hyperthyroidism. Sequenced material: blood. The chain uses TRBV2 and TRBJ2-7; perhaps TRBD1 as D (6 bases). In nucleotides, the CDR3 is TGTGCCAGCATTGGCAGGGACAAGTACTGGGAGCAGTACTTC. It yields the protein CASIGRDKYWEQYF.